These T cell receptor beta chains were read from a single sample in a study of identical twins. TCRdb itself ran the 5' RACE reads through MiXCR, one entry per CDR3 protein. This sample has 690,000 or so distinct CDR3 sequences, with 8.6% found just once. These data also featured in a second study, about yellow fever vaccine responses in identical twins.

The sequenced sample consisted of PBMCs. The receptors derive from a woman aged 18-30 years in good health. CDR3s include the opening cysteine and the closing phenylalanine or tryptophan. D genes are given only for firm matches. Expanded clones get a size class; other rows say once, few or many, or leave the size out.

TRBJ2-3 | . | TRBD2 | TRBV20-1 | CSARDLLAGLDTQYF | TGCAGTGCTAGAGATTTGCTAGCGGGCCTGGATACGCAGTATTTT
TRBJ2-7 | many | . | TRBV7-9 | CATSGRRYEQYF | TGTGCCACCTCGGGACGGCGATACGAGCAGTACTTC
TRBJ2-7 | . | . | TRBV11-2 | CASSSRHEQYF | TGTGCCAGCAGCTCGAGACACGAGCAGTACTTC
TRBJ2-5 | . | TRBD2 | TRBV4-2 | CASSQDRTRGTQYF | TGTGCCAGCAGCCAAGATCGGACTAGAGGGACCCAGTACTTC
TRBJ2-7 | . | . | TRBV3-1 | CASSQRHVSYEQYF | TGTGCCAGCAGCCAACGCCATGTCTCCTACGAGCAGTACTTC
TRBJ2-7 | few | . | TRBV19 | CATRTGYEQYF | TGTGCCACCCGAACGGGCTACGAGCAGTACTTC
TRBJ2-7 | many | TRBD2 | TRBV5-1 | CASSSGLAGETYEQYF | TGCGCCAGCAGCTCAGGATTAGCGGGTGAAACCTACGAGCAGTACTTC
TRBJ2-7 | . | TRBD1 | TRBV6-5 | CASSFRDRVFEQYF | TGTGCCAGCAGTTTCCGGGACAGAGTTTTCGAGCAGTACTTC
TRBJ1-5 | few | . | TRBV2 | CASRLSQPQHF | TGTGCCAGCAGGCTATCTCAGCCCCAGCATTTT
TRBJ2-2 | . | . | TRBV24-1 | CATPGAGTGELFF | TGTGCCACCCCAGGGGCCGGCACCGGGGAGCTGTTTTTT
TRBJ1-6 | many | TRBD1 | TRBV7-9 | CASSLLGQGNSPLHF | TGTGCCAGCAGCCTTCTGGGACAGGGCAATTCACCCCTCCACTTT
TRBJ2-1 | many | TRBD2 | TRBV10-3 | CAIRRRTSGGLTGSYNEQFF | TGTGCCATCAGGAGGCGGACTAGCGGGGGCCTAACGGGGTCCTACAATGAGCAGTTCTTC
TRBJ2-1 | few | TRBD2 | TRBV18 | CASSPIAGGDNEQFF | TGTGCCAGCTCACCAATAGCGGGAGGGGACAATGAGCAGTTCTTC
TRBJ2-2 | few | . | TRBV2 | CASNGGTNTGELFF | TGTGCCAGCAATGGGGGGACGAACACCGGGGAGCTGTTTTTT
TRBJ2-3 | . | . | TRBV25-1 | CASPPVQPMWTDTQYF | TGTGCCAGCCCCCCCGTCCAGCCTATGTGGACAGATACGCAGTATTTT
TRBJ2-3 | once | TRBD2 | TRBV2 | CAFRPAGSGRTPSTDTQYF | TGTGCCTTCCGACCGGCTGGTAGCGGGAGGACCCCGAGCACAGATACGCAGTATTTT
TRBJ2-7 | few | . | TRBV20-1 | CSAGDLYEQYF | TGCAGTGCCGGGGACCTATACGAGCAGTACTTC
TRBJ2-2 | few | . | TRBV9 | CASSVVFAGELFF | TGTGCCAGCAGCGTCGTTTTTGCCGGGGAGCTGTTTTTT
TRBJ2-5 | many | TRBD2 | TRBV15 | CATSVGGVQETQYF | TGTGCCACCAGTGTCGGGGGGGTACAAGAGACCCAGTACTTC
TRBJ2-1 | . | . | TRBV29-1 | CSVAVSPSYNEQFF | TGCAGCGTTGCAGTGAGCCCTTCCTACAATGAGCAGTTCTTC
TRBJ2-2 | few | . | TRBV7-8 | CASSSKTGLNTGELFF | TGTGCCAGCAGCTCAAAAACAGGGCTGAACACCGGGGAGCTGTTTTTT
TRBJ2-7 | few | TRBD1 | TRBV12-3/TRBV12-4 | CASSLRGQGAGDEQYF | TGTGCCAGCAGTTTACGTGGACAGGGGGCGGGAGACGAGCAGTACTTC
TRBJ2-2 | few | TRBD1 | TRBV7-9 | CASSRQGMEAGELFF | TGTGCCAGCAGTCGACAGGGTATGGAGGCCGGGGAGCTGTTTTTT
TRBJ2-1 | few | TRBD2 | TRBV7-2 | CASSTEGEGNNEQFF | TGTGCCAGCAGCACAGAAGGGGAGGGTAACAATGAGCAGTTCTTC
TRBJ2-5 | . | TRBD2 | TRBV10-3 | CAINRGRTETQYF | TGTGCCATCAATCGCGGGAGAACCGAGACCCAGTACTTC
TRBJ2-5 | many | TRBD1 | TRBV7-9 | CASSLGSKGAGETQYF | TGTGCCAGCAGCTTAGGGTCTAAGGGGGCGGGAGAGACCCAGTACTTC
TRBJ2-1 | . | TRBD2 | TRBV11-2 | CASSLVLAGGGEQFF | TGTGCCAGCAGCTTAGTACTAGCGGGAGGGGGGGAGCAGTTCTTC
TRBJ2-7 | few | TRBD1 | TRBV12-3/TRBV12-4 | CATGQGTTYEQYF | TGTGCCACCGGACAGGGGACGACCTACGAGCAGTACTTC
TRBJ2-3 | . | TRBD2 | TRBV6-2/TRBV6-3 | CASTREEPRLADTQYF | TGTGCCAGCACCCGGGAGGAGCCCCGCCTGGCAGATACGCAGTATTTT
TRBJ2-1 | . | TRBD1 | TRBV29-1 | CSVAFRQGVSEQFF | TGCAGCGTTGCGTTTAGGCAGGGGGTTAGTGAGCAGTTCTTC
TRBJ2-3 | . | TRBD2 | TRBV20-1 | CSAPRGVSARADTQYF | TGCAGTGCTCCCCGGGGGGTGAGCGCCCGGGCAGATACGCAGTATTTT
TRBJ1-5 | few | . | TRBV4-1 | CASSQGAPAQPQHF | TGCGCCAGCAGCCAGGGGGCGCCAGCTCAGCCCCAGCATTTT
TRBJ2-2 | . | . | TRBV28 | CASTPDPNTGELFF | TGTGCCAGCACCCCGGACCCAAACACCGGGGAGCTGTTTTTT
TRBJ2-7 | . | TRBD2 | TRBV20-1 | CSARPPGLATIYEQYF | TGCAGTGCTAGACCCCCGGGACTAGCAACAATCTACGAGCAGTACTTC
TRBJ2-3 | few | TRBD2 | TRBV12-3/TRBV12-4 | CASSLEAGGVTDTQYF | TGTGCCAGCAGTTTAGAGGCGGGAGGTGTGACAGATACGCAGTATTTT
TRBJ2-5 | . | TRBD2 | TRBV18 | CASSPSGSHQETQYF | TGTGCCAGCTCACCAAGCGGGAGCCACCAAGAGACCCAGTACTTC
TRBJ2-7 | . | TRBD2 | TRBV20-1 | CSAGQTSGVYEQYF | TGCAGTGCTGGTCAAACTAGCGGGGTTTACGAGCAGTACTTC
TRBJ2-2 | . | TRBD1 | TRBV29-1 | CSVEGRAGGTGELFF | TGCAGCGTTGAAGGGCGGGCAGGGGGCACCGGGGAGCTGTTTTTT
TRBJ2-3 | few | TRBD2 | TRBV29-1 | CSVDGGLGLTDTQYF | TGCAGCGTTGATGGAGGACTAGGTCTGACAGATACGCAGTATTTT
TRBJ2-6 | . | . | TRBV4-1 | CASSQGRVSGANVLTF | TGCGCCAGCAGCCAGGGACGTGTCTCTGGGGCCAACGTCCTGACTTTC
TRBJ2-7 | many | TRBD2 | TRBV5-1 | CASSFLRLADPYEQYF | TGCGCCAGCAGCTTCTTAAGACTAGCCGACCCCTACGAGCAGTACTTC
TRBJ2-7 | many | . | TRBV20-1 | CSASDDGYEQYF | TGCAGTGCTAGTGACGACGGCTACGAGCAGTACTTC
TRBJ2-3 | few | TRBD1 | TRBV30 | CAWSHGTGSSDTQYF | TGTGCCTGGAGTCACGGGACAGGGTCTTCAGATACGCAGTATTTT